This T cell receptor beta chain was documented in a study of memory CD4+ T cells and cytomegalovirus serostatus. Findings and caveats of the study: A US-trained random forest predicted CMV serostatus with median AUC roughly 0.91. The CMV-associated TCR signature appears largely within the CD4+ memory repertoire.

The repertoire was sequenced with immunoSEQ multiplex PCR; TCRdb's copy has only in-frame clones and lacks some. The profile covers 40,000 or so clones, with around 79% appearing a single time and 0.78% taken by the ten largest. V lost 3 bases, J lost 6 bases, and 14 bases stayed unmatched. The CDR3 is made up of 18 amino acids. Germline-derived CDR1 and CDR2 are SEHNR and FQNEAQ (reference sequence). The sort gate was single viable CD3+CD4+CD8-CD45RO+ cells for memory CD4+ T cells. Serostatus was set by detecting CMV pp150, pp28, p38, p52 IgG. After thawing, CD4+ T cells were positively selected. The sample holds a few counts of this clone. Its antigen is still unknown.

The material sequenced was memory CD4+ T cells from blood. J is TRBJ2-5 and V is TRBV7-9; 12 positions match TRBD2. This TCR was sampled from an adult in good health and CMV-seronegative. The CDR3 is CASSFLTSGGSAGKTQYF. CDR3 DNA sequence: TGTGCCAGCAGCTTTCTTACTAGCGGGGGGTCCGCTGGGAAGACCCAGTACTTC. Drawing the rest from reference TRBV7-9 and TRBJ2-5, the complete variable domain is DTGVSQNPRHKITKRGQNVTFRCDPISEHNRLYWYRQTLGQGPEFLTYFQNEAQLEKSRLLSDRFSAERPKGSFSTLEIQRTEQGDSAMYLCASSFLTSGGSAGKTQYFGPGTRLLVL.